This T cell receptor beta chain was recorded in a study of T cell responses to AZD1222 COVID-19 vaccine. Whole-study findings and limits: Unmutated regions of variants are reportedly targeted by nearly half of spike-specific TCRs. Donors, mostly white British, included more females; clonal diversity was possibly underestimated. AZD1222 recipients seropositive at baseline numbered only 5 or 6.

Points on this clone: Its matching antigen is unknown.

Trimming took off 0 bases at V and 2 bases at J, with 23 bases between the two ends. The CDR3 has 20 amino acids. Germline V gene data show CDR1 as LGHNA and CDR2 as YSLEER. Libraries were prepared by immunoSEQ multiplex PCR; TCRdb keeps only in-frame clonotypes and omits some of them. The sample has 190,000 or so clones, roughly 90% seen once; the top ten hold under 4%. The sample here was peripheral blood, taken 28 days after the second AZD1222 dose. The chain carries TRBV4-3 and TRBJ2-1; possibly TRBD1 for D (6 bases). The TCR originated in an adult who received the AZD1222 COVID-19 vaccine. CDR3 sequence (DNA): TGCGCCAGCAGCCAAGAGGTTAGCTCCCAAAGGAACAGGGCCTACAATGAGCAGTTCTTC. Translated, it gives CASSQEVSSQRNRAYNEQFF.